This T cell receptor (beta chain) was observed in a study of blood T cell repertoires in COVID-19. Profiled with immunoSEQ multiplex PCR; TCRdb holds only in-frame clones, not every one. The sample lists under 300,000 clones, roughly nine tenths seen once, with about 1.7% in the top ten. CDR3 size: 13 residues. Germline assignment: CDR1 MNHNS and CDR2 SASEGT. V was cut by 8 bases and J by 6 bases, with 11 bases left in between. The sample taken for sequencing was PBMCs or T cells enriched from blood (not recorded which). The clonotype was recovered from a woman aged 40 to 50 who had recovered from COVID-19. V usage is TRBV6-1 and J usage is TRBJ1-6; maybe TRBD1 (5 bases). The CDR3 nucleotides read TGTGCCAGCGGGGCTGTTCCTAATTCACCCCTCCACTTT. Translation: CASGAVPNSPLHF.